These 18 T cell receptor beta chains share one sample of origin, sequenced in a study of blood T cell repertoires in COVID-19. Data came from immunoSEQ multiplex PCR; TCRdb stores just in-frame clones and leaves some out. The sample has about 310,000 clones, roughly nine tenths seen once. Specimen: PBMCs or T cells enriched from blood (not recorded which). Receptors originate from a woman in her thirties who had recovered from COVID-19.

V usage is TRBV19 and J usage is TRBJ2-7; tentatively, D is TRBD2 (5 bases). The V end was cut by 5 bases, the J end by 2 bases, with 13 bases between. Germline CDR1 is LNHDA and CDR2 is SQIVND (reference sequence). This CDR3 has 14 residues. In DNA, the CDR3 is TGTGCCAGTAGTCCGGCCGAGGGTACCTACGAGCAGTACTTC. Translation: CASSPAEGTYEQYF. Based on the CDR3 plus reference TRBV19 and TRBJ2-7, the full variable domain is DGGITQSPKYLFRKEGQNVTLSCEQNLNHDAMYWYRQDPGQGLRLIYYSQIVNDFQKGDIAEGYSVSREKKESFPLTVTSAQKNPTAFYLCASSPAEGTYEQYFGPGTRLTVT.

The V call is TRBV7-3, the J call TRBJ2-2, with 9 bases lining up with TRBD1. After removal of 4 bases from V and 7 bases from J, the junction contained 7 bases not matched to a gene. Per the germline V gene, CDR1 is SGHTA and CDR2 is FQGTGA. The CDR3 spans 15 residues. CDR3 in amino acids: CASSWGQGFGGELFF. CDR3 nucleotide sequence: TGTGCCAGCAGCTGGGGACAGGGTTTCGGCGGGGAGCTGTTTTTT.

A few counts support this clone. This chain joins TRBV6-1 and TRBJ2-7, with unresolved D. Germline values: CDR1 MNHNS, CDR2 SASEGT. Trimming took 2 bases from V and 0 from J, leaving 11 bases between them. This CDR3 contains 15 residues. The CDR3: CASSEYPHGSYEQYF. CDR3 in DNA: TGTGCCAGCAGTGAATACCCGCACGGCTCCTACGAGCAGTACTTC.

This chain connects TRBV18 to TRBJ1-2; TRBD1 agrees at 7 bases. Trimming removed 3 bases from V and 2 bases from J; junction bases left unmatched: 6. Germline loops: CDR1 KGHSH, CDR2 LQKENI. The CDR3 is 15 amino acids. CDR3: CASSPFDRENYGYTF. The CDR3 DNA reads as TGTGCCAGCTCACCCTTTGACAGGGAGAACTATGGCTACACCTTC.

The chain recombines TRBV10-3 with TRBJ2-1; 7 nucleotides agree with TRBD2. The CDR3 length is 18 residues. Trimming at V came to 0 bases and at J to 8 bases, leaving 16 bases not matched to a gene. Germline-derived CDR1 and CDR2 are ENHRY and SYGVKD. The DNA for the CDR3 is TGTGCCATCAGTGAGTCGTCGGGGACGGGAGGCCGCGGGGATGAGCAGTTCTTC. Translation gives CAISESSGTGGRGDEQFF.

The sample holds one count of this clone. The chain joins TRBV27 to TRBJ2-3, with 8 bases identical to TRBD1. Germline CDR1 and CDR2: MNHEY and SMNVEV (reference sequence). The CDR3 runs to 15 residues. After removal of 2 bases from V and 6 bases from J, the junction contained 7 bases not matched to a gene. The DNA for the CDR3 is TGTGCCAGCAGTTTAACGTGGACAGGGTCCGATACGCAGTATTTT. Its protein product is CASSLTWTGSDTQYF.

This clone was observed a handful of times. This rearrangement joins TRBV18 to TRBJ1-2; weak D call: TRBD1 (5 bases). CDR1 KGHSH and CDR2 LQKENI come from the germline V gene. CDR3 length equals 14 residues. V lost 0 bases and J 7 bases, leaving 12 bases between the germline ends. CDR3 coding DNA: TGTGCCAGCTCACCACCTTTTCGGGGGGTTGGCTACACCTTC. This encodes CASSPPFRGVGYTF.

V and J are TRBV6-5 and TRBJ2-7, with 9 bases fitting TRBD1. Germline V lookup: CDR1 MNHEY, CDR2 SVGAGI. The CDR3 sequence is 13 residues long. J was trimmed by 5 bases and V by 11 bases; bases with no gene match: 10. CDR3: CALRADRGNEQYF. The CDR3 bases are TGTGCCCTCCGAGCGGACAGGGGAAACGAGCAGTACTTC.

The J gene is TRBJ1-5, the V gene TRBV28; tentative D call: TRBD1 (6 bases). V was clipped by 4 bases and J by 0 bases, with 13 bases between them. CDR3 length: 16 residues. CDR1 and CDR2 (germline): MDHEN, SYDVKM. CDR3 in DNA: TGTGCCAGCAGTTCTCCGACAGGATTTAGCAATCAGCCCCAGCATTTT. Its translation is CASSSPTGFSNQPQHF.

This clone was counted between two and nine times. The chain uses TRBV18 and TRBJ2-1; 9 bases match TRBD2. V gave up 3 bases and J gave up 7 bases; unmatched junction bases: 13. The CDR3 has 17 residues. From germline, CDR1 is KGHSH and CDR2 LQKENI. The DNA for the CDR3 is TGTGCCAGCTCACCTAACGTTAATAGCGGGAGTGTAAATGAGCAGTTCTTC. This sequence encodes CASSPNVNSGSVNEQFF.

The rearrangement links TRBV9 to TRBJ2-3; 9 bases map to TRBD2. The CDR3 sequence is 18 residues long. Germline CDR1 and CDR2: SGDLS and YYNGEE. The trim removed 0 bases at V and 3 bases at J, leaving 11 bases unmatched. CDR3 bases: TGTGCCAGCAGCGTAGCCGGTAGCGGGAGTTTCCGGACAGATACGCAGTATTTT. Its protein is CASSVAGSGSFRTDTQYF.

The rearrangement links TRBV11-2 to TRBJ1-1, with D uncertain. Germline V gives CDR1 SGHAT, CDR2 FQNNGV. Trimming left V 2 bases short and J 1 base short, with 5 bases between. The CDR3 runs to 13 residues. This CDR3 reads CASSLTENTEAFF. As DNA, the CDR3 is TGTGCCAGCAGCTTAACAGAGAACACTGAAGCTTTCTTT.

The chain combines TRBV19 with TRBJ2-1; 10 bases map to TRBD2. The CDR3 consists of 18 residues. Germline trimming cut 3 bases from V and 7 bases from J; bases unmatched to any gene: 15. The germline V gene has CDR1 LNHDA and CDR2 SQIVND (reference sequence). This chain's CDR3 is CASSMPPGLAGVRNEQFF. The CDR3, as DNA: TGTGCCAGTAGTATGCCCCCCGGTCTAGCGGGAGTTAGGAATGAGCAGTTCTTC. The whole variable domain, remainder taken from reference TRBV19 and TRBJ2-1, is DGGITQSPKYLFRKEGQNVTLSCEQNLNHDAMYWYRQDPGQGLRLIYYSQIVNDFQKGDIAEGYSVSREKKESFPLTVTSAQKNPTAFYLCASSMPPGLAGVRNEQFFGPGTRLTVL.

This clone has only a few counts. The chain links TRBV3-1 (or the pseudogene TRBV3-2) to TRBJ2-5; a possible D gene is TRBD1 (5 bases). Trimming left V 4 bases short and J 3 bases short, with 9 bases between. This CDR3 is built from 13 residues. Germline V lookup: CDR1 LGHDT, CDR2 YNNKEL (reference sequence). In DNA, the CDR3 is TGTGCCAGCAGCCTCTCGACAGAAGAGACCCAGTACTTC. Its protein product is CASSLSTEETQYF.

The chain links TRBV7-2 to TRBJ1-2; TRBD1 aligns across 11 bases. The CDR3 is 15 amino acids. Germline assignment: CDR1 SGHTA and CDR2 FQGNSA. Germline trimming cut 1 base from V and 2 bases from J; bases unmatched to any gene: 0. CDR3 in amino acids: CASSLGDRGNYGYTF. CDR3 bases: TGTGCCAGCAGCTTAGGGGACAGGGGGAACTATGGCTACACCTTC.

This clone showed up just once. This rearrangement joins TRBV28 to TRBJ2-7, with D hard to call. This CDR3 comprises 13 residues. The V gene lost 4 bases and the J gene lost 3 bases, with 10 bases spanning the gap. CDR1 is MDHEN, CDR2 SYDVKM, per germline. CDR3 protein: CASSYRGVYEQYF. The CDR3, as DNA: TGTGCCAGCAGTTACCGAGGAGTCTACGAGCAGTACTTC.

The chain couples TRBV19 to TRBJ1-6; perhaps TRBD1 as D (6 bases). The CDR3 totals 17 residues. Between the trimmed V and J ends, which lost 4 bases and 6 bases, there was a span of 19 bases. Per the germline V gene, CDR1 is LNHDA and CDR2 is SQIVND (reference sequence). CDR3: CASSTKTNQGRNSPLHF. The CDR3 DNA reads as TGTGCCAGTAGTACGAAGACAAATCAGGGGCGTAATTCACCCCTCCACTTT.

The chain links TRBV2 to TRBJ1-5; D unresolved. The CDR3 is made up of 13 amino acids. Germline CDR1 and CDR2: SNHLY and FYNNEI. Trimming took 5 bases from V and 6 from J, leaving 11 bases between them. CDR3 in amino acids: CASSSEASQPQHF. CDR3 DNA sequence: TGTGCCAGCAGTTCCGAGGCGAGTCAGCCCCAGCATTTT.